This T cell receptor (beta chain) was recorded in a study of blood T cell repertoires in COVID-19. This CDR3 has 16 amino acids. The germline gives CDR1 SGDLS, CDR2 YYNGEE. With V trimmed by 0 bases and J by 6 bases, 9 bases remained unmatched. Using immunoSEQ multiplex PCR, the repertoire was profiled, and TCRdb retains in-frame clones only, with some absent. The sample has 200,000 or so clones, under 85% seen once. This receptor was taken from a man aged 55 to 69 with active or convalescent COVID-19. The specimen sequenced was peripheral blood. The rearrangement joins TRBV9 to TRBJ1-2; 9 positions agree with TRBD1. The DNA for the CDR3 is TGTGCCAGCAGCGTAGTAAGCTGGGACAGGGCTCATGGCTACACCTTC. Translation gives CASSVVSWDRAHGYTF.